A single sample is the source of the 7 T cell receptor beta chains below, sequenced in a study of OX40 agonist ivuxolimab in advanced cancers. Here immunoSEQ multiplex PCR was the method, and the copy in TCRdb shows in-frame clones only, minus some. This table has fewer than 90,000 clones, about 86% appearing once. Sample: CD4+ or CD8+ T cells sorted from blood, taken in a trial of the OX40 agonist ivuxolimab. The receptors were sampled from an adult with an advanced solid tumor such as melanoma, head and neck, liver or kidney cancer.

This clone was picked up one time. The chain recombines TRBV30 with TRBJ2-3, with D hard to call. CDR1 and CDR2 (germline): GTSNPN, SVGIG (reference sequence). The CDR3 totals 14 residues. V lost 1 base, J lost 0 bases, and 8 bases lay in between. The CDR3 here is CAWSGTTSTDTQYF. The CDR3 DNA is TGTGCCTGGAGTGGCACTACTAGCACAGATACGCAGTATTTT. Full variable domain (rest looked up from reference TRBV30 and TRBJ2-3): SQTIHQWPATLVQPVGSPLSLECTVEGTSNPNLYWYRQAAGRGLQLLFYSVGIGQISSEVPQNLSASRPQDRQFILSSKKLLLSDSGFYLCAWSGTTSTDTQYFGPGTRLTVL.

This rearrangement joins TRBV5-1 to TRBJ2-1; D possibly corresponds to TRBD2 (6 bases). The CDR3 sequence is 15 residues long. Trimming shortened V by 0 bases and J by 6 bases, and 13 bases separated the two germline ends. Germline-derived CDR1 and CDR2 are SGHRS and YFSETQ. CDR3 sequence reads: CASSLDRAGSNEQFF. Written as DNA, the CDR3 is TGCGCCAGCAGCTTGGACAGAGCGGGTAGCAATGAGCAGTTCTTC.

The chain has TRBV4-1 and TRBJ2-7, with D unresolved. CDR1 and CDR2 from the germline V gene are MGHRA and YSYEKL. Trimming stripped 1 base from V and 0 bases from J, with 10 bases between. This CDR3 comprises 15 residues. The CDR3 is CASSQVVGYSYEQYF. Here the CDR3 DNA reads TGCGCCAGCAGCCAAGTCGTGGGATACTCCTACGAGCAGTACTTC.

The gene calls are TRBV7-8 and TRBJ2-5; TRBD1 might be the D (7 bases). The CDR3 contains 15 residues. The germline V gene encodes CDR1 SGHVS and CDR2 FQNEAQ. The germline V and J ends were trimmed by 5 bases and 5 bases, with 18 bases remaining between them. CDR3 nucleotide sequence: TGTGCCAGCAGCAACCATCAGGGGGGCCAGGAGACCCAGTACTTC. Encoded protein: CASSNHQGGQETQYF.

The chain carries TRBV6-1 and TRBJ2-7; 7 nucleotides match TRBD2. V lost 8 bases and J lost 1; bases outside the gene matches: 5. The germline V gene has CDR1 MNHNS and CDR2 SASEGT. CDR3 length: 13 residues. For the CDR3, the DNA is TGTGCCAGCCGTGGCGGGAGTTCCTACGAGCAGTACTTC. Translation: CASRGGSSYEQYF.

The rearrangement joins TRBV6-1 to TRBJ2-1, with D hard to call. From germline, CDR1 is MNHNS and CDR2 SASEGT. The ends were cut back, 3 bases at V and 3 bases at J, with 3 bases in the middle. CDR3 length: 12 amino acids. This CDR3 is CASSDFYNEQFF. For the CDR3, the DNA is TGTGCCAGCAGTGACTTCTACAATGAGCAGTTCTTC.

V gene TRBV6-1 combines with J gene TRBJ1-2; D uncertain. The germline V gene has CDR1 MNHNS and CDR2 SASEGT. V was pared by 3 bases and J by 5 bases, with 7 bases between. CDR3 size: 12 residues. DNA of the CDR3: TGTGCCAGCAGTGAGGGTGGGTATGGCTACACCTTC. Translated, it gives CASSEGGYGYTF.